This T cell receptor beta chain was sequenced in a study of blood T cell repertoires in COVID-19. About the research overall: From T cells, B-cell-depleted T cells, or PBMCs came the material, which was cDNA or gDNA.

This CDR3 region has 11 residues. Germline CDR1 is SQVTM and CDR2 is ANQGSEA. Between the trimmed V and J ends, which lost 3 bases and 7 bases, there was a span of 9 bases. Clones were sequenced by immunoSEQ multiplex PCR, and TCRdb holds only the in-frame ones, with some missing. Counted here are 150,000 to 200,000 clones, roughly 87% occurring once; the ten biggest clones make up more than 7.5%. The chain carries TRBV29-1 and TRBJ2-5; D is undetermined. The origin of this receptor is an older woman with COVID-19, enrolled during active disease. The specimen sequenced was peripheral blood. CDR3 bases: TGCAGCGTTGAGGTCCCCGGGACCCAGTACTTC. Translated: CSVEVPGTQYF. The entire variable domain, with the rest obtained from reference TRBV29-1 and TRBJ2-5, is as follows: SAVISQKPSRDICQRGTSLTIQCQVDSQVTMMFWYRQQPGQSLTLIATANQGSEATYESGFVIDKFPISRPNLTFSTLTVSNMSPEDSSIYLCSVEVPGTQYFGPGTRLLVL.